This T cell receptor beta chain came from a study of blood T cell repertoires in COVID-19. The wider study: T cells, B-cell-depleted T cells, or PBMCs provided the cDNA or gDNA that served as material.

The table came from immunoSEQ multiplex PCR; TCRdb's copy has only in-frame clones and leaves some out. The table has approximately 34,000 clones, 88% seen once; the top ten hold approximately 9.5%. The CDR3 runs 20 residues. Unmatched junction bases numbered 18, after V lost 5 bases and J lost 5 bases. Germline values: CDR1 MNHEY, CDR2 SMNVEV (reference sequence). The chain couples TRBV27 to TRBJ2-3; 14 bases map to TRBD2. This TCR derives from a human donor in a cohort sampled during active COVID-19. Sequenced: peripheral blood. The CDR3 DNA sequence: TGTGCCAGCAGTCCTATCGTCCCGGGACTAGCGGGGGCCAATATAGATACGCAGTATTTT. The encoded protein is CASSPIVPGLAGANIDTQYF.